These T cell receptor beta chains were read from a single sample in a study of T cell responses to AZD1222 COVID-19 vaccine. Using immunoSEQ multiplex PCR, the repertoire was profiled, and TCRdb retains in-frame clones only, with some absent. The sample has 110,000 or so clones; 90% are singletons. Sequenced material: peripheral blood, taken 28 days after the second dose of the MenACWY control vaccine. These receptors all come from an adult who received the MenACWY meningococcal vaccine as a control. CDR3s include the opening cysteine and the closing phenylalanine or tryptophan. The D gene is left open where the match is weak. Size is omitted from some rows. Given values are once, few, many or a class for expanded clones.

TRBD1	TRBV24-1	15	once	TRBJ1-4	CATSDDRVPGGKLFF
TRBD2	TRBV7-6	15	-	TRBJ2-5	CASSLPKAGQETQYF
-	TRBV5-1	16	-	TRBJ2-2	CASTSAVLANTGELFF
TRBD1	TRBV19	21	-	TRBJ2-1	CASSIDLSHIGQGAPYNEQFF
-	TRBV6-6	15	-	TRBJ2-2	CASSRGGGNTGELFF
TRBD2	TRBV18	14	-	TRBJ2-4	CASSPGLGKNIQYF
-	TRBV12-3/TRBV12-4	11	-	TRBJ1-6	CASTHNSPLHF
-	TRBV15	14	-	TRBJ2-1	CATSRRFPYNEQFF
-	TRBV6-5	14	-	TRBJ2-5	CASSYSYTQETQYF
-	TRBV7-8	16	-	TRBJ1-6	CASSLEGLVYNSPLHF
TRBD1	TRBV20-1	14	-	TRBJ1-2	CSASETGGAGGYTF
-	TRBV20-1	14	-	TRBJ1-2	CSANDQGSGYGYTF
-	TRBV11-3	14	-	TRBJ2-5	CASSLAAEQETQYF
TRBD2	TRBV28	17	-	TRBJ2-1	CASSLGRLAGGKDEQFF
TRBD1	TRBV28	14	-	TRBJ1-5	CASNRQGSNQPQHF
TRBD1	TRBV7-9	14	-	TRBJ2-4	CASSLQGERNIQYF
-	TRBV20-1	12	-	TRBJ1-2	CSASKDGYGYTF
TRBD1	TRBV2	16	-	TRBJ2-3	CASRGTGLRGTDTQYF
TRBD1	TRBV20-1	17	-	TRBJ2-7	CSASTSGQGNSWGEQYF
TRBD1	TRBV10-3	15	-	TRBJ2-3	CAISEGAGGKDTQYF
-	TRBV11-3	16	once	TRBJ2-6	CASSSGSYSGANVLTF
-	TRBV3-1/TRBV3-2	12	-	TRBJ1-6	CASSQEGRLLHF
TRBD1	TRBV5-1	13	-	TRBJ2-2	CASSWDRGRELFF
-	TRBV7-2	15	few	TRBJ1-2	CASSFLFGTPYGYTF
-	TRBV4-2	18	-	TRBJ1-6	CASSPREGQGRYNSPLHF
-	TRBV28	16	-	TRBJ2-5	CASSFSPTGQQETQYF
TRBD1	TRBV25-1	15	-	TRBJ1-6	CASSEYDRVDSPLHF
-	TRBV6-5	11	-	TRBJ1-1	CATHLVTEAFF
-	TRBV19	14	-	TRBJ2-7	CASEKTGGSYEQYF
-	TRBV30	12	-	TRBJ1-5	CAWSSGHQPQHF
-	TRBV28	19	-	TRBJ2-1	CASSLFNGILLYSYNEQFF
-	TRBV19	14	-	TRBJ2-1	CASMQRGSYNEQFF
-	TRBV19	13	once	TRBJ2-2	CASIVRGTGELFF
-	TRBV5-4	16	-	TRBJ2-2	CASSRGASGDTGELFF
-	TRBV5-4	16	-	TRBJ1-1	CASSPFRGTDNTEAFF
-	TRBV6-5	14	-	TRBJ1-6	CASSYSRGLAPLHF
-	TRBV4-3	14	-	TRBJ2-5	CASYPQGGVETQYF
-	TRBV4-2	13	-	TRBJ2-1	CASSPDGFNEQFF
TRBD1	TRBV18	14	-	TRBJ1-3	CASSAGQGGNTIYF
-	TRBV7-9	15	-	TRBJ1-1	CAGGGAGTANTEAFF
-	TRBV7-9	17	-	TRBJ2-2	CASSLAPRGSNTGELFF
-	TRBV19	16	-	TRBJ2-3	CASSRFKPSSTDTQYF
TRBD1	TRBV12-3/TRBV12-4	13	-	TRBJ2-1	CASRDREYNEQFF
TRBD1	TRBV7-9	17	-	TRBJ1-6	CASSSPTGTGGNSPLHF
-	TRBV4-1	17	-	TRBJ1-1	CASSQVWTASRTTEAFF
-	TRBV4-1	14	-	TRBJ2-4	CASSQVETTNIQYF
TRBD1	TRBV18	14	-	TRBJ1-6	CASSPTGSNSPLHF
-	TRBV5-5	15	-	TRBJ2-6	CASSFGSAGANVLTF
-	TRBV18	12	-	TRBJ1-6	CASSPSDSPLHF
TRBD2	TRBV4-3	16	-	TRBJ2-3	CASSQDHRGGTDTQYF